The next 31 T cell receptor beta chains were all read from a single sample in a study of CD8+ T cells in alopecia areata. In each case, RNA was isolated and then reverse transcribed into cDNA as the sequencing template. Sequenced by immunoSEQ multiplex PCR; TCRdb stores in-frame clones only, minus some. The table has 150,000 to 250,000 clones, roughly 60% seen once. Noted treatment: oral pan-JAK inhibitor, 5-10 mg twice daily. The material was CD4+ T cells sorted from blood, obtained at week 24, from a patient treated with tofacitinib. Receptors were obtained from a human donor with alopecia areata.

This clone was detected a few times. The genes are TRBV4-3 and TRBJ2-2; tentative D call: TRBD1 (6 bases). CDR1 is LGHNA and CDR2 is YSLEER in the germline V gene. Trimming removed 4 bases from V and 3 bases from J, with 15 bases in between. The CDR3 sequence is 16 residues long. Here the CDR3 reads CASSPTRDTYTGELFF. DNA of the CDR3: TGCGCCAGCAGCCCGACGAGGGACACCTACACCGGGGAGCTGTTTTTT.

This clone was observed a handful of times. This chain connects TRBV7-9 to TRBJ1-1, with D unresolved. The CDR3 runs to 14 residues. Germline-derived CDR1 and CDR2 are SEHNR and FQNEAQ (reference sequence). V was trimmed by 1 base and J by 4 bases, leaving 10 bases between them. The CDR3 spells CASSLGQPSTEAFF. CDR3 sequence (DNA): TGTGCCAGCAGCTTAGGGCAACCGTCCACTGAAGCTTTCTTT.

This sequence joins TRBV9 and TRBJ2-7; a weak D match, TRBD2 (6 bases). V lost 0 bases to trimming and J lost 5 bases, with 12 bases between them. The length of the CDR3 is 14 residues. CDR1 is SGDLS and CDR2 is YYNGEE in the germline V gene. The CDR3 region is CASSVGGEFDEQYF. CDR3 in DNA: TGTGCCAGCAGCGTAGGGGGGGAATTCGACGAGCAGTACTTC.

CDR3 region: CASSGQGATNEKLFF. The CDR3 nucleotides read TGTGCCAGCAGCGGACAGGGGGCAACTAATGAAAAACTGTTTTTT. The chain recombines TRBV6-5 with TRBJ1-4; 10 nucleotides agree with TRBD1. The CDR3 consists of 15 residues. Germline CDR1 is MNHEY and CDR2 is SVGAGI. V was pared by 6 bases and J by 0 bases, with 1 base of the junction left unmatched.

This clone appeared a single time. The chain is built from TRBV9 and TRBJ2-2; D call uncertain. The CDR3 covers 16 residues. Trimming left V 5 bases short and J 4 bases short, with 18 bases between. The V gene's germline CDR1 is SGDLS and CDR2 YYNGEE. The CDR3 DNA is TGTGCCAGCAGTAGAGATCCCTGGAGTGGCACCGGGGAGCTGTTTTTT. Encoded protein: CASSRDPWSGTGELFF.

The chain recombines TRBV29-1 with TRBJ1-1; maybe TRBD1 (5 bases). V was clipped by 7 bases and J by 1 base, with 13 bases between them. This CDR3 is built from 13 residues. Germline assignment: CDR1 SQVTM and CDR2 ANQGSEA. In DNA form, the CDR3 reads TGCAGCGGCCTGACAGTTAAGAACACTGAAGCTTTCTTT. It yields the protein CSGLTVKNTEAFF.

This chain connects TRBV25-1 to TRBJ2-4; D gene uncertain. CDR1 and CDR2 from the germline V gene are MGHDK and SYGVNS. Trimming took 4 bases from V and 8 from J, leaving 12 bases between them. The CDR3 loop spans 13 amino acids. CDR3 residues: CASSVPSGDIQYF. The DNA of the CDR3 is TGTGCCAGCAGTGTCCCCTCCGGCGACATTCAGTACTTC.

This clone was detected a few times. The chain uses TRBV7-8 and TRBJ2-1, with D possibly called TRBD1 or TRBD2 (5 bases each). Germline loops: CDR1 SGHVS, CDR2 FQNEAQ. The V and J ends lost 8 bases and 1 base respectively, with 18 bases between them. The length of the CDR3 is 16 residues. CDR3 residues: CASGGETTTSYNEQFF. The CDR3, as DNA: TGTGCCAGCGGGGGTGAGACTACCACTTCCTACAATGAGCAGTTCTTC.

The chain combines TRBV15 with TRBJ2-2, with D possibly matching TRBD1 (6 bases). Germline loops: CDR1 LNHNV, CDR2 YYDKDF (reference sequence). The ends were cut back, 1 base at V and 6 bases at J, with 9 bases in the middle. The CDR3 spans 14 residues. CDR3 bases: TGTGCCACCAGCAGAGGGAAGGGGGCCGGGGAGCTGTTTTTT. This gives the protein CATSRGKGAGELFF.

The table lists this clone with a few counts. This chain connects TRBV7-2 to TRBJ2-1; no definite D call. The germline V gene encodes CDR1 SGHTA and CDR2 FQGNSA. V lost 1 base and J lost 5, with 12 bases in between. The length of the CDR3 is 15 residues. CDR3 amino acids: CASSLEGRTNNEQFF. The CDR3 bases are TGTGCCAGCAGCTTAGAGGGCAGAACTAACAATGAGCAGTTCTTC. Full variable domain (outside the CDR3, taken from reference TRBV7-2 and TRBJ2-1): GAGVSQSPSNKVTEKGKDVELRCDPISGHTALYWYRQSLGQGLEFLIYFQGNSAPDKSGLPSDRFSAERTGGSVSTLTIQRTQQEDSAVYLCASSLEGRTNNEQFFGPGTRLTVL.

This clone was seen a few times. The CDR3 reads CASSLESTGELFF. DNA for the CDR3: TGCGCCAGCAGCTTGGAATCCACCGGGGAGCTGTTTTTT. V is TRBV4-1 and J is TRBJ2-2, with no clear D. CDR3 length: 13 residues. V shed 5 bases and J shed 4 bases, with 8 bases lying between them. Germline values: CDR1 MGHRA, CDR2 YSYEKL.

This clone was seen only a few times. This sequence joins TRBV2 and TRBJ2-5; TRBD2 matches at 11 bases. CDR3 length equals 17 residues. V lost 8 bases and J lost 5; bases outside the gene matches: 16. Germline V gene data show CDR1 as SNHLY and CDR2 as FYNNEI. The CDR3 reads CASLEAASGGPSETQYF. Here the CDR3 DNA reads TGTGCCAGCCTCGAGGCGGCTAGCGGGGGGCCGTCGGAGACCCAGTACTTC.

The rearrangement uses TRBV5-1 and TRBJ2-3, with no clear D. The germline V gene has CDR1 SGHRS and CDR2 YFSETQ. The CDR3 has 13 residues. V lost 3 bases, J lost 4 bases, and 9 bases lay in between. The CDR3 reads CASSSTRSDTQYF. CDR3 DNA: TGCGCCAGCAGCTCGACGAGGTCAGATACGCAGTATTTT.

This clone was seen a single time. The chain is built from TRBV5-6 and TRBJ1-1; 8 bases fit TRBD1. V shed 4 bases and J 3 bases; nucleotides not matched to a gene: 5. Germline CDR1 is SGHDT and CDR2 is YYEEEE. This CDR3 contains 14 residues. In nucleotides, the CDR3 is TGTGCCAGCAGCCATGGACAGGGCGACACTGAAGCTTTCTTT. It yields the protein CASSHGQGDTEAFF.

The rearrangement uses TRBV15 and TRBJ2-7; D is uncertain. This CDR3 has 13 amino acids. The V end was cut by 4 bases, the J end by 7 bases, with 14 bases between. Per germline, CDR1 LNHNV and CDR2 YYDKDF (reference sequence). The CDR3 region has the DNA TGTGCCACCAGCAACGGACCACTTCAGGAGCAGTACTTC. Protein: CATSNGPLQEQYF.

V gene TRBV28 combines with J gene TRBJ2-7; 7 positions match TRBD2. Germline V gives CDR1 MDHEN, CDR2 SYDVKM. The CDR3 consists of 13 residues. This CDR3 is CAAASGSSYEQYF. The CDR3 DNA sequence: TGTGCAGCGGCTAGCGGAAGCTCCTACGAGCAGTACTTC.

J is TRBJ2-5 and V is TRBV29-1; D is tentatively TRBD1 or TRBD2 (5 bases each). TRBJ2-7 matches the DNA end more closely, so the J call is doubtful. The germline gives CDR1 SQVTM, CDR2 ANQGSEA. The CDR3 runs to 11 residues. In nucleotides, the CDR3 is TGCAGCGTAGGGACGGATGGCGAGCAGTACTTC. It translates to CSVGTDGEQYF.

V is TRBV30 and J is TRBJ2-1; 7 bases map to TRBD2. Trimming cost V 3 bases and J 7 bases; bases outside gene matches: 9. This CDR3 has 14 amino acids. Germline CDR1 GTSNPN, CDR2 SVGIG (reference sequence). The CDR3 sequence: CAWSRAHGGNEQFF. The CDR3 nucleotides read TGTGCCTGGAGCCGGGCCCACGGGGGGAATGAGCAGTTCTTC.

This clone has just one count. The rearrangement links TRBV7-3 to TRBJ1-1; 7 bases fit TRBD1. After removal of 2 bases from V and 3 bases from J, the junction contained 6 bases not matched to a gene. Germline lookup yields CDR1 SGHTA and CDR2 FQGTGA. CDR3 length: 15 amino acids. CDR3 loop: CASSLEPGGHTEAFF. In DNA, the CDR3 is TGTGCCAGCAGCTTAGAGCCAGGGGGACACACTGAAGCTTTCTTT.

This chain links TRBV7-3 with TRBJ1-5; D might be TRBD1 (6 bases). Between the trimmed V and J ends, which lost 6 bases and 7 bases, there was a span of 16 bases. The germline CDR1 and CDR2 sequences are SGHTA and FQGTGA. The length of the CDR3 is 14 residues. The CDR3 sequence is CASSRAGGGQPQHF. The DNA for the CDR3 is TGTGCCAGCAGTCGAGCGGGGGGCGGGCAGCCCCAGCATTTT. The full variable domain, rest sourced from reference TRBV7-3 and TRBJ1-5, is GAGVSQTPSNKVTEKGKYVELRCDPISGHTALYWYRQSLGQGPEFLIYFQGTGAADDSGLPNDRFFAVRPEGSVSTLKIQRTERGDSAVYLCASSRAGGGQPQHFGDGTRLSIL.

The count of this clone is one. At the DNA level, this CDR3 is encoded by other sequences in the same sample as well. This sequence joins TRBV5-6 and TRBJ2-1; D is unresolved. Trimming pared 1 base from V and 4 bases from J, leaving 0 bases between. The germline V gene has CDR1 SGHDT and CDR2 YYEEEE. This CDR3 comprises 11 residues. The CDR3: CASSLYNEQFF. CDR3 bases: TGTGCCAGCAGCTTGTACAATGAGCAGTTCTTC.

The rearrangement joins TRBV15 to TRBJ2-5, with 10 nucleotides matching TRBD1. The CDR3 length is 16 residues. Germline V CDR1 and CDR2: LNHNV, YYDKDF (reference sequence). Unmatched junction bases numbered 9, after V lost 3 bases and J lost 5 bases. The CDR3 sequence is CATSSERQGAKETQYF. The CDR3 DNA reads TGTGCCACCAGCAGTGAGAGACAGGGGGCGAAGGAGACCCAGTACTTC.

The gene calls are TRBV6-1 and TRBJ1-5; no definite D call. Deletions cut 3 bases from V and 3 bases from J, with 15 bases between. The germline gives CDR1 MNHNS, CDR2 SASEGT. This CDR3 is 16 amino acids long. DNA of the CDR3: TGTGCCAGCAGTGAGATGGCGGGGTCAATCAATCAGCCCCAGCATTTT. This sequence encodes CASSEMAGSINQPQHF.

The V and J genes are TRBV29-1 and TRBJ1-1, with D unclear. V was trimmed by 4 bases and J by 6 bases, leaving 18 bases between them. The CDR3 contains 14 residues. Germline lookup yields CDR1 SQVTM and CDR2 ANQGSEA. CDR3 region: CSVGHEGGGAEAFF. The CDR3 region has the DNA TGCAGCGTTGGACACGAGGGAGGTGGCGCTGAAGCTTTCTTT.

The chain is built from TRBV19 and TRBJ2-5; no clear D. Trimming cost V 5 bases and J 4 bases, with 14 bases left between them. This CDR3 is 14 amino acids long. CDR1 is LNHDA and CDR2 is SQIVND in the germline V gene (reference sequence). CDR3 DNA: TGTGCCAGTAGTGCGTCAGGAACCCGAGAGACCCAGTACTTC. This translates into CASSASGTRETQYF.

The CDR3 DNA reads TGTGCCAGCAATGTGGCCACAGGGCCCGGGGAGCTGTTTTTT. It yields the protein CASNVATGPGELFF. This chain connects TRBV6-5 to TRBJ2-2; D may be TRBD1 (6 bases). Germline V gene lookup returns CDR1 MNHEY and CDR2 SVGAGI. Trimming took 7 bases from V and 6 from J, leaving 15 bases between them. CDR3 length equals 14 residues.

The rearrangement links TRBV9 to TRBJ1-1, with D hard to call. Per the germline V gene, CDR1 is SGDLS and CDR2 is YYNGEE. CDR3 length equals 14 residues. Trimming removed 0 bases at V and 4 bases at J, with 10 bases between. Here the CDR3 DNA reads TGTGCCAGCAGCGTAGCCTCTGCGAGCACTGAAGCTTTCTTT. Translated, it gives CASSVASASTEAFF.

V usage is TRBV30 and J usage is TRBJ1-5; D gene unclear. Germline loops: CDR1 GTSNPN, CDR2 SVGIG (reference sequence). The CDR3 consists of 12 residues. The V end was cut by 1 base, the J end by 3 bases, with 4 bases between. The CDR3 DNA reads TGTGCCTGGAGTGGCCCCAATCAGCCCCAGCATTTT. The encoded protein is CAWSGPNQPQHF.

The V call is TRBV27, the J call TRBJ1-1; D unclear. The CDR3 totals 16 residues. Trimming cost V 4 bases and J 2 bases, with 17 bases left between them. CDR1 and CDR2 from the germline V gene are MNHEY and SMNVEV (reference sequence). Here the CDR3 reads CASSWKRHALNTEAFF. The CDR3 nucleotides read TGTGCCAGCAGTTGGAAAAGACATGCCCTCAACACTGAAGCTTTCTTT.

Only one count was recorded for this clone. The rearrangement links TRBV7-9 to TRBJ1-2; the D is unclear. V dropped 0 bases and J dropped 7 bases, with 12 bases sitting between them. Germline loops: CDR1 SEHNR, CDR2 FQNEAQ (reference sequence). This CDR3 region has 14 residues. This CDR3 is CASSLAVGGFGYTF. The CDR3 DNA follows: TGTGCCAGCAGCTTAGCGGTCGGAGGGTTTGGCTACACCTTC.

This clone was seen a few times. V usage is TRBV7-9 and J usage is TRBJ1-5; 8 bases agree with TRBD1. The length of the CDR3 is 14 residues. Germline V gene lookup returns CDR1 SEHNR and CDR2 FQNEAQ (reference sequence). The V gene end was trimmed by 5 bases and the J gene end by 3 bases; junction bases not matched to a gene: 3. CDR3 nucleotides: TGTGCCAGCAGCACGACAGGGGTCAATCAGCCCCAGCATTTT. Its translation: CASSTTGVNQPQHF.